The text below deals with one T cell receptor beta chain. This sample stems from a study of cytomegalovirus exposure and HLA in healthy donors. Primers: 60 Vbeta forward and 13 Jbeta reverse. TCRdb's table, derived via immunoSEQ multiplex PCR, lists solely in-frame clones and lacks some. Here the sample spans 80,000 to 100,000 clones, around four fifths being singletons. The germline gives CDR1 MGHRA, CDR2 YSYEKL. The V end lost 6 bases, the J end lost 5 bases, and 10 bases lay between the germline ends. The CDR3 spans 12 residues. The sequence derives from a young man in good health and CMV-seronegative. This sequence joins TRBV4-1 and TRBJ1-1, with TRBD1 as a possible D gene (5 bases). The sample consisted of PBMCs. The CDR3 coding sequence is TGCGCCAGCAGGGGCGGGGGGACTGAAGCTTTCTTT. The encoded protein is CASRGGGTEAFF.